This T cell receptor beta chain was recorded in a study of T cells in Graves' hyperthyroidism and ophthalmopathy (dated by TCRdb to the late 2010s). Study-level background: Peripheral blood samples were taken at initial diagnosis, before any treatment was given. To identify distinguishing TCR V-J signatures, a discovery cohort of 100 patients was used, comprising 43 with Graves' ophthalmopathy and around 60 with stable Graves' hyperthyroidism. Prospective prediction of ophthalmopathy was tested in an independent validation cohort of fewer than 20 hyperthyroidism patients and approximately 17 patients who later progressed to ophthalmopathy. For training and testing, the 100 or so patients in the discovery cohort were randomly divided in a 7:3 ratio. In addition, the study compared T-cell repertoires in thyroid tissue and in blood from five or six Graves' hyperthyroidism patients. After sampling, hyperthyroidism patients received methimazole starting at 30 mg daily, and ophthalmopathy patients received high-dose intravenous methylprednisolone. The paper describes TCR Vbeta CDR3 sequencing of 120 to 150 peripheral blood samples, made up of fewer than 50 ophthalmopathy patients, around 73 hyperthyroidism patients and some 17 progressor patients. Beyond this particular receptor, the publication reports: A 13 V-J signature model separated ophthalmopathy from stable hyperthyroidism, with approximately 86% sensitivity and 81% to 82% specificity in cross-validation and 80%/75% in testing. During validation, the model predicted progression to ophthalmopathy a median of about 6.3 months ahead of onset, with roughly 65% sensitivity and 72% to 80% specificity. Blood samples also contained most of the expanded thyroid clonotypes (frequency above 0.001), which suggests that blood repertoires may reflect thyroid immune responses. Sample size was not statistically predetermined, and blinding of investigators to group allocation was not performed.

The TCR beta CDR3 regions were amplified from the RNA transcripts. The first round of RT-PCR for the TCR CDR3 was performed with the HTBI primer set and the Qiagen OneStep RT-PCR kit. Libraries were constructed in a second round of multiplex PCR, after which size selection and purification were performed. Libraries were sequenced paired-end with 100 bp reads on an Illumina HiSeq2000. On the study's bioinformatics: Raw data were processed with SOAPnuke, discarding reads with adapters, uncalled bases, mean Phred below 15, or no exact constant-primer or identifier match. High-quality paired reads were merged using COPE v1.2.5, and each unique nucleotide sequence was defined as a clonotype. Clonotypes were aligned to IMGT TRBV, TRBD and TRBJ reference segments using MiTCR v1.1. The analysis was restricted to V-J combinations with a frequency above 0.0001, which together covered 99.2% of the repertoires. A TCS score was defined as the ratio of F50 (clonal expansion) to E x V (chaos), with BLOSUM62-based TCRdist applied between CDR3 peptides within each V-J. Welch's t-statistics and random forest reduced several hundred V-J features to about 12, which were used in a naive Bayes classifier (R e1071). The similarity between thyroid and blood repertoires was quantified using the Morisita-Horn index. TCRdb reanalyzed the raw reads on its own, using fastp at Q25 for trimming and MiXCR for clone calling, and kept in-frame beta chains. Records with the same CDR3 protein are collapsed into one entry carrying the most frequent genes and DNA. TCRdb's processing, not the authors' own work, is the source of the V and J calls. The sample profile shows nearly 750,000 distinct CDR3 sequences; under 45% of them were found once. In total, the top ten clones hold approximately 31% of the sample.

CDR1 and CDR2, per the germline V gene, are ENHRY and SYGVKD. The CDR3 goes from the cysteine to the phenylalanine over 16 residues. The CDR3 DNA has 48 bases and is translated from base 1. Here V drops 0 bases and J drops 3 bases, and the junction holds 3 bases not matched to any gene. To note about this clonotype: Which antigen it targets is not known. Nothing much larger sits one base from this clone, and base qualities are not available.

Stable Graves' hyperthyroidism was defined as no progression to ophthalmopathy during 18 months of follow-up. Hyperthyroidism patients were newly diagnosed, had a disease duration of under 2 months, and were aged 18 to 65 years. Patients with uncontrolled infections, other autoimmune diseases, pregnancy or lactation were excluded. Clinical symptoms, serum thyroxine and TRAb, thyroid ultrasound, and orbital computed tomography formed the basis for the diagnoses. PBMCs were isolated from approximately 10 ml of fresh peripheral blood by Ficoll-Paque density gradient centrifugation. Total RNA was extracted using Trizol reagent, and RNA quality was assessed on an Agilent 2100 Bioanalyzer.

This chain is built from TRBV10-3 and TRBJ1-3; TRBD1 lines up with 9 middle nucleotides. The sample taken for sequencing was blood. This receptor was identified in a woman in her 40s with Graves' hyperthyroidism. At the DNA level, the sequence is TGTGCCATCAGTGAGTCGACAGGGGGAAATGGAAACACCATATATTTT. Translated, it reads CAISESTGGNGNTIYF.